This T cell receptor (beta chain) was sequenced during a study of blood T cell repertoires in COVID-19. Overall study: Samples taken during acute and convalescent COVID-19 were collected in the United States, Italy and Spain. Sample material is recorded as cDNA or gDNA derived from T cells, B-cell-depleted T cells, or PBMCs.

Trimming removed 1 base from V and 2 bases from J; junction bases left unmatched: 19. The CDR3 contains 21 residues. Germline V gives CDR1 LGHDT, CDR2 YNNKEL (reference sequence). Authors' data handling: Reference gene primer amplification in the assay estimated nucleated cell counts. Generated by immunoSEQ multiplex PCR, the TCRdb table keeps only in-frame clones and is missing some. The V and J calls and clone size are taken from that table; D and trimming were inferred from the DNA. The sample gives 100,000 to 130,000 clones, about 89% of which show up once; under 5.5% is in the top ten. This clone was seen a single time.

The clonotype originates from a man aged 40-50 years with active or convalescent COVID-19. The J gene is TRBJ2-3, the V gene TRBV3-1 (or the pseudogene TRBV3-2), with 9 bases matching TRBD2. Specimen: peripheral blood. The CDR3 DNA reads as TGTGCCAGCAGCCAAGCGGGGTCGCTAGCGGGGAAGAGGGGTAACACAGATACGCAGTATTTT. It codes for CASSQAGSLAGKRGNTDTQYF.